The clone carrying this TCR beta chain appeared a single time. Its specificity is unknown. The sample belongs to a study of cytomegalovirus exposure and HLA in healthy donors. It was with 60 Vbeta and 13 Jbeta primers that the PCR ran. TCRdb keeps only in-frame clones here, not all; method: immunoSEQ multiplex PCR. This table holds more than 110,000 clones, 70% to 85% found once. Overall study results and limits: Later work showed greater clonal expansion in HLA-associated TCR beta chains than in equally common others. Sequencing depth roughly uniform across donors was assumed in presence/absence analyses. Most TCR sequences were rare, but some public TCRs occurred in many donors.

V was trimmed by 3 bases and J by 0 bases, leaving 9 bases between them. In germline, CDR1 is MNHEY, CDR2 SMNVEV (reference sequence). CDR3 length: 16 amino acids. Sequencing was carried out using PBMCs. The rearrangement links TRBV27 to TRBJ2-6, with D perhaps TRBD1 (6 bases). The source is a man younger than 45 in good health and CMV-seropositive. DNA of the CDR3: TGTGCCAGCAGTTTCGACAGGCCCTCTGGGGCCAACGTCCTGACTTTC. It yields the protein CASSFDRPSGANVLTF. The full variable domain, in which reference TRBV27 and TRBJ2-6 provide the parts outside the CDR3, is EAQVTQNPRYLITVTGKKLTVTCSQNMNHEYMSWYRQDPGLGLRQIYYSMNVEVTDKGDVPEGYKVSRKEKRNFPLILESPSPNQTSLYFCASSFDRPSGANVLTFGAGSRLTVL.